Listed below are T cell receptor beta chains from one sample, sequenced in a study of blood T cells in healthy people across ages. TCRdb called the 5' RACE reads again in MiXCR, with one record for every CDR3 protein. Of around 700,000 distinct CDR3 sequences in the sample, approximately 25% were seen once. This same sample was also taken into another study, of T cells of mothers and their children.

The material sequenced was blood. The receptors derive from a boy under 18 in good health. CDR3s include the opening cysteine and the closing phenylalanine or tryptophan. Each record gives: D gene, clone size, CDR3 length, J gene, V gene, CDR3 DNA, CDR3 protein. D genes are given only for firm matches. For some rows the clone size is stated as once, few or many, or as a class when expanded; others skip it.

TRBD1	few	15	TRBJ2-1	TRBV20-1	TGCAGTGCTAGGGACGATGGGACAGCATACAATGAGCAGTTCTTC	CSARDDGTAYNEQFF
TRBD2	few	18	TRBJ2-7	TRBV5-1	TGCGCCAGCAGCCTCCTCAGGACTAGCGGGGGCCTCTCCTACGAGCAGTACTTC	CASSLLRTSGGLSYEQYF
TRBD1	-	11	TRBJ2-1	TRBV12-3/TRBV12-4	TGTGCCAGCAGTTCGACAGGGAAACAGTTCTTC	CASSSTGKQFF
-	few	15	TRBJ2-7	TRBV4-1	TGCGCCAGCCGGGCCTCGCCCGATACCTCCTACGAGCAGTACTTC	CASRASPDTSYEQYF
-	-	14	TRBJ2-1	TRBV6-5	TGTGCCAGCAGTTACAACAGGGCCGACAATGAGCAGTTCTTC	CASSYNRADNEQFF
TRBD1	-	14	TRBJ1-1	TRBV20-1	TGCAGTGCTGGATCGGGACAGGAAGGGGCTGAAGCTTTCTTT	CSAGSGQEGAEAFF
-	-	12	TRBJ2-2	TRBV29-1	TGCAGCGTTGGAGGGGACGCCGGGGAGCTGTTTTTT	CSVGGDAGELFF
TRBD2	few	17	TRBJ2-7	TRBV5-1	TGCGCCAGCAGCTTGGCACTAGCGGGAGCGGATAACCACGAGCAGTACTTC	CASSLALAGADNHEQYF
-	-	13	TRBJ2-3	TRBV27	TGTGCCAGCAGCTGGTTAGGAGATGATACGCAGTATTTT	CASSWLGDDTQYF
TRBD2	-	15	TRBJ2-7	TRBV4-2	TGTGCCAGCAGCCAACTAGCGGGCGACTACTACGAGCAGTACTTC	CASSQLAGDYYEQYF
-	-	12	TRBJ2-5	TRBV20-1	TGCAGTGCGCCGGATCTTGGGGAGACCCAGTACTTC	CSAPDLGETQYF
-	-	11	TRBJ2-7	TRBV28	TGTGCCAGCAGTCCCCGACGCGAGCAGTACTTC	CASSPRREQYF
-	-	14	TRBJ1-1	TRBV7-2	TGTGCCAGCAGCATTTACGGCCCGAACACTGAAGCTTTCTTT	CASSIYGPNTEAFF
-	-	12	TRBJ2-1	TRBV29-1	TGCAGCAAAAGAAACGAGTACAATGAGCAGTTCTTC	CSKRNEYNEQFF
TRBD2	-	17	TRBJ2-5	TRBV29-1	TGCAGCGGGGAGGAGGGTCTCACTAGCGGGAAGGGGGAGACCCAGTACTTC	CSGEEGLTSGKGETQYF